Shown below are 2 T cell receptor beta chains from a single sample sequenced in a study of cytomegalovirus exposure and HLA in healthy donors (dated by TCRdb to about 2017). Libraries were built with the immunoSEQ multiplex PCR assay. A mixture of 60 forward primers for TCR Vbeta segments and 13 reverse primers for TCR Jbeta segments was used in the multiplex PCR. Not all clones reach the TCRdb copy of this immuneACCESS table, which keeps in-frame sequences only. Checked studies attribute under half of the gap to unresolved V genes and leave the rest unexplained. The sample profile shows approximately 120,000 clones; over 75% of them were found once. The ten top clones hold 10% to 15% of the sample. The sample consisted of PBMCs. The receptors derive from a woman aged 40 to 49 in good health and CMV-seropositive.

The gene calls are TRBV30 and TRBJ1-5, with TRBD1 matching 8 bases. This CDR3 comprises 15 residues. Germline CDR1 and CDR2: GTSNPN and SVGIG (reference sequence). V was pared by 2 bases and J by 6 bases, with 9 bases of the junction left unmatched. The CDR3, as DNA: TGTGCCTGGAGTCATTACAGGGGGATTGGTCAGCCCCAGCATTTT. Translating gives CAWSHYRGIGQPQHF. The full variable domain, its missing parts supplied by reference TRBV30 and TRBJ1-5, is SQTIHQWPATLVQPVGSPLSLECTVEGTSNPNLYWYRQAAGRGLQLLFYSVGIGQISSEVPQNLSASRPQDRQFILSSKKLLLSDSGFYLCAWSHYRGIGQPQHFGDGTRLSIL.

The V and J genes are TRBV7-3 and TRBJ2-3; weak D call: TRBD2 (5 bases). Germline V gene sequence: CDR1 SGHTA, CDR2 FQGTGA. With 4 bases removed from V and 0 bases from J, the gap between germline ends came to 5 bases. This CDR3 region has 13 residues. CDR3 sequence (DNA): TGTGCCAGCAGCTGGACTAGCACAGATACGCAGTATTTT. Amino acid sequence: CASSWTSTDTQYF. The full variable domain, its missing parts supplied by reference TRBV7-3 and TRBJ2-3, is GAGVSQTPSNKVTEKGKYVELRCDPISGHTALYWYRQSLGQGPEFLIYFQGTGAADDSGLPNDRFFAVRPEGSVSTLKIQRTERGDSAVYLCASSWTSTDTQYFGPGTRLTVL.